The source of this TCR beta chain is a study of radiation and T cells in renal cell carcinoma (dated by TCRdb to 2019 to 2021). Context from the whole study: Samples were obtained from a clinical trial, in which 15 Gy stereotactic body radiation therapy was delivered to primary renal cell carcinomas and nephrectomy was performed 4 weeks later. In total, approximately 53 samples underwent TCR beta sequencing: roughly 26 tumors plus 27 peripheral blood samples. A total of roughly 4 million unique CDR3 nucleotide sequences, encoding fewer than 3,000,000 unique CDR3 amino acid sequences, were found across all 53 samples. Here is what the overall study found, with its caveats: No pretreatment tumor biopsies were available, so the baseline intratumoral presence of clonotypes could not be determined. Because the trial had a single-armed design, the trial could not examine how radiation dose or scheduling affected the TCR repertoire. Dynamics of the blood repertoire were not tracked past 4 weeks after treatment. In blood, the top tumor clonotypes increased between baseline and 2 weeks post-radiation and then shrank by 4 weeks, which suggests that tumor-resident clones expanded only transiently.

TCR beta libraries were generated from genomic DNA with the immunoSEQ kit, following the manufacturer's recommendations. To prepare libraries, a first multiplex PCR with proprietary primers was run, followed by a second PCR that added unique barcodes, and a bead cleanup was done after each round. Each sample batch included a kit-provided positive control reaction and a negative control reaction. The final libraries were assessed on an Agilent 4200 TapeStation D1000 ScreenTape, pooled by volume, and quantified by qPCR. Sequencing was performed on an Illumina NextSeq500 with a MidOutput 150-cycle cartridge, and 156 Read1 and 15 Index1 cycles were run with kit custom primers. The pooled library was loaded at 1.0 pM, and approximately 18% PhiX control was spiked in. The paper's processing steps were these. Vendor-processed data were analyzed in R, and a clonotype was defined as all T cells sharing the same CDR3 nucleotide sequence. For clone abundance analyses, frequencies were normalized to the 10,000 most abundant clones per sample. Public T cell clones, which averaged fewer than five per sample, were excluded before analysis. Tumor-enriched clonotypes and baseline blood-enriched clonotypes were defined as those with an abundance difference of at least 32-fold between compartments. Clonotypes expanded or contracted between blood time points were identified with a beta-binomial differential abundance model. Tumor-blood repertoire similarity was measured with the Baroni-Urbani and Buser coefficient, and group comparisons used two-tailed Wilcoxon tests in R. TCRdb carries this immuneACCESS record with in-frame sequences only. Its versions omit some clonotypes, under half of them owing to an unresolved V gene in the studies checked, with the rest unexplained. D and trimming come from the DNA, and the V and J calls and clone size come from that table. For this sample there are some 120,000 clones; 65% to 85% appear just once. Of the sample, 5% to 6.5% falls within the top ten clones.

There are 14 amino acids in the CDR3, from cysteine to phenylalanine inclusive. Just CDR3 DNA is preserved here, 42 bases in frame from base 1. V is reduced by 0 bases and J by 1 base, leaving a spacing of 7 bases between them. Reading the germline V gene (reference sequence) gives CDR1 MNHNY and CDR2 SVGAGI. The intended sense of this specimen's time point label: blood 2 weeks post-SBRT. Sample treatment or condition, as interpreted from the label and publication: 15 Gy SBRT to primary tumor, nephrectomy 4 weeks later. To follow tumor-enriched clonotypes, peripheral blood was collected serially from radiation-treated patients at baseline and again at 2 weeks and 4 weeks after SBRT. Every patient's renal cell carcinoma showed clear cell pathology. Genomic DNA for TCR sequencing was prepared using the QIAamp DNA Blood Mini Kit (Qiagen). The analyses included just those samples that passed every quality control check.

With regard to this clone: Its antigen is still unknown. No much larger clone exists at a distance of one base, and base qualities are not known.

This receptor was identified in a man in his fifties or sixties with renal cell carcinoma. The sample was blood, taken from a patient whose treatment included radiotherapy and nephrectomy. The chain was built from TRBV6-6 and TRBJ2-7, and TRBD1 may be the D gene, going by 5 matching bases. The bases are TGTGCCAGCAGTTACTCGGACAAATCCTACGAGCAGTACTTC. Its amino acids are CASSYSDKSYEQYF.